The present T cell receptor (beta chain) was sequenced within a study of blood T cell repertoires in COVID-19. Study as a whole: Nucleic acid was either cDNA or gDNA, and it came from T cells, B-cell-depleted T cells, or PBMCs.

Clones were read by immunoSEQ multiplex PCR, and TCRdb kept only the in-frame ones, dropping some. Seen here are over 75,000 clones, over 70% observed once, and the top ten hold 8.7%. Sequencing was done on a sample of peripheral blood. The source of this sequence is a man in his forties or fifties who had recovered from COVID-19.

The CDR3 sequence is CASNSGVTAGELFF. In DNA, the CDR3 is TGTGCCAGCAACTCAGGGGTTACAGCCGGGGAGCTGTTTTTT. The rearrangement joins TRBV6-5 to TRBJ2-2, with D possibly being TRBD1 (6 bases). This CDR3 contains 14 residues. V shed 7 bases and J shed 6 bases, with 15 bases lying between them. CDR1 is MNHEY and CDR2 is SVGAGI in the germline V gene.